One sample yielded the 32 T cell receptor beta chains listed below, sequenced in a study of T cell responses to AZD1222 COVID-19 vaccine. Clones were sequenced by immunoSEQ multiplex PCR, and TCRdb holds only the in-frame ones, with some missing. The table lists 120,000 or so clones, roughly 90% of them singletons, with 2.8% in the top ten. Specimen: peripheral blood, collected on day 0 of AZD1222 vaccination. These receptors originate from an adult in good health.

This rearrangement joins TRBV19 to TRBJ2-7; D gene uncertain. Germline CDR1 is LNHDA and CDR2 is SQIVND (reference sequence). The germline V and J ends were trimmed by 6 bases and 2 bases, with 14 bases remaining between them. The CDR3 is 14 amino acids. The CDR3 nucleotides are TGTGCCAGTAGCGAGACCGTCAGGCCCTACGAGCAGTACTTC. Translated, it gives CASSETVRPYEQYF.

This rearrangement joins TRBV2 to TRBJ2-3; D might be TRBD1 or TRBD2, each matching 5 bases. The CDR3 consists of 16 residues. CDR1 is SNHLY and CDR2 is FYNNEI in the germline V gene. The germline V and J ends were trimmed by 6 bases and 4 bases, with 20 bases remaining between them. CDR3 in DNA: TGTGCCAGCAGGGGATTATGGGGGATACGGGCAGATACGCAGTATTTT. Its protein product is CASRGLWGIRADTQYF. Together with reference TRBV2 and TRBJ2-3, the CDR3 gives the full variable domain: EPEVTQTPSHQVTQMGQEVILRCVPISNHLYFYWYRQILGQKVEFLVSFYNNEISEKSEIFDDQFSVERPDGSNFTLKIRSTKLEDSAMYFCASRGLWGIRADTQYFGPGTRLTVL.

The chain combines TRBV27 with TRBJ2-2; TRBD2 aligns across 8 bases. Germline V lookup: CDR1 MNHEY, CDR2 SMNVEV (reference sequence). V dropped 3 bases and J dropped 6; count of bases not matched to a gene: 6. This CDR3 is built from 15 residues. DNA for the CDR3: TGTGCCAGCAGTTTTCGGCGGGAGGTCCCCGGGGAGCTGTTTTTT. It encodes CASSFRREVPGELFF.

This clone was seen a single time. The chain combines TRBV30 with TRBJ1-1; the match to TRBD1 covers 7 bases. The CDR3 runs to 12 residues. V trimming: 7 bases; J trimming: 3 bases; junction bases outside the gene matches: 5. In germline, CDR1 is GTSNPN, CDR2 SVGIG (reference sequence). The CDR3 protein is CAYRGRDTEAFF. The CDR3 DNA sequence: TGTGCCTACAGGGGAAGGGACACTGAAGCTTTCTTT.

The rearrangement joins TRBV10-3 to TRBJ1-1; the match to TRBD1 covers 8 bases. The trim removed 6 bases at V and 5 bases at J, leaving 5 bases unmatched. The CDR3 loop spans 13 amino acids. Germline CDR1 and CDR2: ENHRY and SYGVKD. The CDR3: CAIRGRTGTEAFF. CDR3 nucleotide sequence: TGTGCCATCAGGGGAAGGACAGGGACTGAAGCTTTCTTT.

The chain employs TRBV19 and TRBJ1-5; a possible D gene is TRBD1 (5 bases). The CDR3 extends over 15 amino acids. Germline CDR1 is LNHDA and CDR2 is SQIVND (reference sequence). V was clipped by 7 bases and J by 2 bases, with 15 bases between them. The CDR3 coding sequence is TGTGCCAGTATGGTCTCTGGGGGAGGCAATCAGCCCCAGCATTTT. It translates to CASMVSGGGNQPQHF.

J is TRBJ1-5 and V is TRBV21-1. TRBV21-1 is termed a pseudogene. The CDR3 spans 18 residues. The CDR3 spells CASSKALGGNRINQPQHF. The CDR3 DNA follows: TGTGCCAGCAGCAAAGCTCTGGGGGGGAACAGGATCAATCAGCCCCAGCATTTT.

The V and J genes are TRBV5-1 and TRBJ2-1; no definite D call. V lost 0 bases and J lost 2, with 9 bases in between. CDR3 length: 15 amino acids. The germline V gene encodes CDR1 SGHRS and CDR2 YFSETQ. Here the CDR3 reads CASSLDPTTYNEQFF. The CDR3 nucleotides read TGCGCCAGCAGCTTGGATCCGACCACCTACAATGAGCAGTTCTTC.

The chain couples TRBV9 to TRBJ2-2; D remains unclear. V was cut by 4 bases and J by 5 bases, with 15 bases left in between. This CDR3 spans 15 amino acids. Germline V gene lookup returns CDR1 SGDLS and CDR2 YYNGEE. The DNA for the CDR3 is TGTGCCAGCAGCACCCGGGCCGGCTCTACCGGGGAGCTGTTTTTT. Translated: CASSTRAGSTGELFF.

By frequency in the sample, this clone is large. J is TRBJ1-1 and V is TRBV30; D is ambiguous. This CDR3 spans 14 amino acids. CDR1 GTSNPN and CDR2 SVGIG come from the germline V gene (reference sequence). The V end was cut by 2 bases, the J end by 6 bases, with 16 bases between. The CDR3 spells CAWSPDPSWSEAFF. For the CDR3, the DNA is TGTGCCTGGAGTCCCGATCCCTCTTGGTCTGAAGCTTTCTTT.

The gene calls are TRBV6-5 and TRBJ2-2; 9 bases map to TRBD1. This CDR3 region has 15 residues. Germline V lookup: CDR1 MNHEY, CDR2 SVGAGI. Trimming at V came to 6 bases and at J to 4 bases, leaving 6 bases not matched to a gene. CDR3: CASRHRDRATGELFF. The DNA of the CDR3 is TGTGCCAGCAGACACCGGGACAGGGCCACCGGGGAGCTGTTTTTT.

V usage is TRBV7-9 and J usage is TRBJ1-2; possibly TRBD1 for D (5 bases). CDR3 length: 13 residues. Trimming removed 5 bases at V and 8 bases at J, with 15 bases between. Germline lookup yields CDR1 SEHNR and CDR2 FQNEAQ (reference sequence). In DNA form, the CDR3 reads TGTGCCAGCAGCCTCCATTCGGGGCGCGGCTACACCTTC. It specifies CASSLHSGRGYTF.

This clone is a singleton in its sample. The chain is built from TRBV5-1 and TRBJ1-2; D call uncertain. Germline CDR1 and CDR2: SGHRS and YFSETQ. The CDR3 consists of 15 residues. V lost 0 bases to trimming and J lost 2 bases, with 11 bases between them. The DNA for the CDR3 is TGCGCCAGCAGCTTGGATAGCTGGCAAAACTATGGCTACACCTTC. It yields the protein CASSLDSWQNYGYTF.

The CDR3 reads CASSHKSQETQYF. The DNA of the CDR3 is TGTGCCAGCAGCCACAAAAGCCAAGAGACCCAGTACTTC. The rearrangement links TRBV7-7 to TRBJ2-5, with unresolved D. Trimming cost V 5 bases and J 1 base, with 8 bases left between them. The CDR3 has 13 amino acids. CDR1 and CDR2 from the germline V gene are SSHAT and FNYEAQ (reference sequence).

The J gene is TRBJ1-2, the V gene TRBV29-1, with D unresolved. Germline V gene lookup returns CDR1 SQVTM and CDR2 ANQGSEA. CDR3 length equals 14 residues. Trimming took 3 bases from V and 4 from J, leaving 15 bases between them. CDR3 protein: CSVDGAGRLYGYTF. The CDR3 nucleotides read TGCAGCGTTGACGGAGCCGGCCGTCTCTATGGCTACACCTTC.

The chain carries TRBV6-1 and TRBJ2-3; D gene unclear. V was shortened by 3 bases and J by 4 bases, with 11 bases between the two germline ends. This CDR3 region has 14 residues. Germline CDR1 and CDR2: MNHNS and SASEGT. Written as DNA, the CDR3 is TGTGCCAGCAGTGAGGGGATGTCTGCAGATACGCAGTATTTT. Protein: CASSEGMSADTQYF.

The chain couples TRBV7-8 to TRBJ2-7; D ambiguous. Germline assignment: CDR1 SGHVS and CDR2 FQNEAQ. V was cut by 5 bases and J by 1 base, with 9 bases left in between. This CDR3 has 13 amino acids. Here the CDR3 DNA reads TGTGCCAGCAGCGCCGGGTTTTCCTACGAGCAGTACTTC. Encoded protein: CASSAGFSYEQYF.

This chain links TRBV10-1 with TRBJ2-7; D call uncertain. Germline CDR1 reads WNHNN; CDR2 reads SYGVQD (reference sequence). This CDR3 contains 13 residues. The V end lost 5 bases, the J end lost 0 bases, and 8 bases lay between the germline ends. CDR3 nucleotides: TGCGCCAGCAGTTTTTCCGGCTCCTACGAGCAGTACTTC. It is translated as CASSFSGSYEQYF.

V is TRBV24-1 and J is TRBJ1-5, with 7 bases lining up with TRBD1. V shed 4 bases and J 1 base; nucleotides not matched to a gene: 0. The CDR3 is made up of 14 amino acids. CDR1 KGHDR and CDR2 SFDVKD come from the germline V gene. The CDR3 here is CATSEGQSNQPQHF. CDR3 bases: TGTGCCACCAGTGAGGGACAGAGCAATCAGCCCCAGCATTTT.

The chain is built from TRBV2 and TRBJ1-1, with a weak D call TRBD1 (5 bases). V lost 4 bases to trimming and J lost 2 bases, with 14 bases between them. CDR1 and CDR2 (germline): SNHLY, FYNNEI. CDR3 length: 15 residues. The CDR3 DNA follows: TGTGCCAGCAGTGGGGAAGGGGCGGTAAACACTGAAGCTTTCTTT. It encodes CASSGEGAVNTEAFF.

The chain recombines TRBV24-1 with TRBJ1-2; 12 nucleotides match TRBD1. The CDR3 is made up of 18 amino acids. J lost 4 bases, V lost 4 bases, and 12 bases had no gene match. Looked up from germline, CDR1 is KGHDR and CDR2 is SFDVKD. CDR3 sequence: CATSEQRDRGRISYGYTF. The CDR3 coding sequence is TGTGCCACCAGTGAACAAAGGGACAGGGGGCGCATAAGCTATGGCTACACCTTC.

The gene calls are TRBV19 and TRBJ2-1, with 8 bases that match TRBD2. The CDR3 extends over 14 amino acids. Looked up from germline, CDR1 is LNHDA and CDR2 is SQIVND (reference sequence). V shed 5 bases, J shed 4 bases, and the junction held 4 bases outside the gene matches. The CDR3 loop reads CASSVTSGYNEQFF. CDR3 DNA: TGTGCCAGTAGTGTTACTAGCGGATACAATGAGCAGTTCTTC.

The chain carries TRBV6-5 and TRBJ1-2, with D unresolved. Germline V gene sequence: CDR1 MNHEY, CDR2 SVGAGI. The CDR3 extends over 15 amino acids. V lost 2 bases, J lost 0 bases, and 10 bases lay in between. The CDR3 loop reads CASSYPGVANYGYTF. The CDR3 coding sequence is TGTGCCAGCAGTTACCCCGGGGTTGCTAACTATGGCTACACCTTC.

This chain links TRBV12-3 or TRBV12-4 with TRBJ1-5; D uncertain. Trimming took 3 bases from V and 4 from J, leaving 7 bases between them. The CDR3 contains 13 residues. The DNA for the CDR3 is TGTGCCAGCAGTTTTAGTCGGAATCAGCCCCAGCATTTT. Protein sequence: CASSFSRNQPQHF.

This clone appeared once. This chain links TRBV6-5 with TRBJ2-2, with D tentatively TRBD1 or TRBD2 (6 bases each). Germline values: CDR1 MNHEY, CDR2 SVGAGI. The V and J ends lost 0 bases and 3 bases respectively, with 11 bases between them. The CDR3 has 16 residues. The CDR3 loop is CASSYSVRGDTGELFF. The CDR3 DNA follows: TGTGCCAGCAGTTACTCGGTTAGGGGGGACACCGGGGAGCTGTTTTTT.

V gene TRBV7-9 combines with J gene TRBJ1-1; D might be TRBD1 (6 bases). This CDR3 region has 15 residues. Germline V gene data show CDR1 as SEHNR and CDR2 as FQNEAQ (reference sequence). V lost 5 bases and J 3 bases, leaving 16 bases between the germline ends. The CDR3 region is CASSPSGGADTEAFF. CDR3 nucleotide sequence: TGTGCCAGCAGCCCTAGTGGGGGCGCGGACACTGAAGCTTTCTTT. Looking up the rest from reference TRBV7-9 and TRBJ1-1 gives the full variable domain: DTGVSQNPRHKITKRGQNVTFRCDPISEHNRLYWYRQTLGQGPEFLTYFQNEAQLEKSRLLSDRFSAERPKGSFSTLEIQRTEQGDSAMYLCASSPSGGADTEAFFGQGTRLTVV.

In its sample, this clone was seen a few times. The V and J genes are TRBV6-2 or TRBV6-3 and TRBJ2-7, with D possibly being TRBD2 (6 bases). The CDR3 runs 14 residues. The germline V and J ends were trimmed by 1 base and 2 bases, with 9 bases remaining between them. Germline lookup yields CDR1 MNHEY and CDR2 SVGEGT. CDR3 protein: CASSYFGGPYEQYF. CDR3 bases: TGTGCCAGCAGTTACTTCGGGGGTCCCTACGAGCAGTACTTC.

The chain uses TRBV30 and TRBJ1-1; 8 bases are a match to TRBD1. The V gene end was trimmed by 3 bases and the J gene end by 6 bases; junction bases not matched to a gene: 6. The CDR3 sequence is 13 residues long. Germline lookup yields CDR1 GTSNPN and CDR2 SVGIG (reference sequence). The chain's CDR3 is CAWRGQGASEAFF. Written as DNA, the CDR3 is TGTGCCTGGAGAGGACAGGGAGCGTCTGAAGCTTTCTTT.

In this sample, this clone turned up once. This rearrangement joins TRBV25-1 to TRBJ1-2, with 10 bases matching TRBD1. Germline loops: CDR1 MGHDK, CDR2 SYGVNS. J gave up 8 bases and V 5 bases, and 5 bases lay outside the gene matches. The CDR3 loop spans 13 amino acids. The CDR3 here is CASSLDRGHGYTF. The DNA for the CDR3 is TGTGCCAGCAGTCTTGACAGGGGGCACGGCTACACCTTC.

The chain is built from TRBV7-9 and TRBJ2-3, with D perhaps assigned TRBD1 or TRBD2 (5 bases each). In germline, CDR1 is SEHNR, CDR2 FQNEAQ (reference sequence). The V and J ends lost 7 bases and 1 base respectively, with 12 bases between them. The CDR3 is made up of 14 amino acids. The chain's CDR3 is CASKDRDGTDTQYF. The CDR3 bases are TGTGCCAGCAAAGACCGGGACGGCACAGATACGCAGTATTTT.

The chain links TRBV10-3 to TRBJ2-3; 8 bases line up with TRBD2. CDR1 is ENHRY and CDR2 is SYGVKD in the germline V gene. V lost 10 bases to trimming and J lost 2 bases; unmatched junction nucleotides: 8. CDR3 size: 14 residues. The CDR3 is CATNSGTDTDTQYF. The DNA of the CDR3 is TGTGCCACCAATAGCGGGACTGACACAGATACGCAGTATTTT.

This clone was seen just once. Here the CDR3 reads CASSLDSGRTNYEQYF. The CDR3 nucleotides are TGCGCCAGCAGCTTGGATAGCGGGAGGACCAACTACGAGCAGTACTTC. This sequence joins TRBV5-1 and TRBJ2-7; 10 nucleotides agree with TRBD2. Trimming took 0 bases from V and 3 from J; bases not matched to a gene: 6. The CDR3 is 16 amino acids. In germline, CDR1 is SGHRS, CDR2 YFSETQ.